The rows below give T cell receptor beta chains drawn from one sample of a study of blood T cell repertoires in COVID-19. Sequenced by immunoSEQ multiplex PCR; TCRdb stores in-frame clones only, minus some. The sample shows 95,000 to 130,000 clones, 90% of them seen only once. The sequencing sample was made of peripheral blood. These receptors were collected from a human donor with active COVID-19. The donor label of this sample is uncertain. Each CDR3 is given with its conserved first and last residue.

j_gene,v_gene,CDR3aa
TRBJ2-1,TRBV7-9,CASSLVRGGNNEQFF
TRBJ2-5,TRBV5-1,CASSLAGTGSFETQYF
TRBJ2-2,TRBV28,CASSLASGAGSGELFF
TRBJ2-5,TRBV13,CASSSRPGLAGVETQYF
TRBJ1-1,TRBV7-9,CASSIRQGSTEAFF
TRBJ2-5,TRBV20-1,CSASSAGGQETQYF
TRBJ2-2,TRBV19,CASGDRGMTGELFF
TRBJ2-5,TRBV5-4,CASRSAGVVGETQYF
TRBJ2-7,TRBV13,CASSFPGLGYEQYF
TRBJ1-6,TRBV7-2,CASSQEGASSYNSPLHF
TRBJ2-3,TRBV9,CASSDRDRDTDTQYF
TRBJ1-2,TRBV24-1,CATSEAGDYGYTF
TRBJ2-2,TRBV10-2,CASSVKSAGELFF
TRBJ1-2,TRBV7-2,CASSLWGQMYTF
TRBJ2-7,TRBV12-3/TRBV12-4,CASRRTQGAEQYF
TRBJ2-5,TRBV5-1,CASSLDIAGETETQYF
TRBJ2-5,TRBV13,CASSLRAPEETQYF
TRBJ1-6,TRBV30,CAWSGTNSYNSPLHF
TRBJ1-6,TRBV6-4,CASSTGSEDSPLHF
TRBJ2-7,TRBV5-1,CASSPTSRVSYEQYF
TRBJ2-3,TRBV4-1,CASSQVTSGGPTDTQYF
TRBJ2-5,TRBV5-1,CASSSLAGGLQETQYF